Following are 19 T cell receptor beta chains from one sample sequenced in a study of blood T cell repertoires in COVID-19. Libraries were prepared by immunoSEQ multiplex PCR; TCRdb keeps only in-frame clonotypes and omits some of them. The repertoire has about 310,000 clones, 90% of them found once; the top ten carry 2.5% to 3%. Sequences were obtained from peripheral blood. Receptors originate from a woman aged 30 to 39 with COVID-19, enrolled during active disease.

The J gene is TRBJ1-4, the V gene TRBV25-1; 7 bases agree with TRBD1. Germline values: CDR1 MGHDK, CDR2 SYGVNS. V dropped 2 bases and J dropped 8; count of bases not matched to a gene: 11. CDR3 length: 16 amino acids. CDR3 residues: CASSEGPDREKEKLFF. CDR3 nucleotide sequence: TGTGCCAGCAGTGAAGGACCTGACAGGGAAAAAGAAAAACTGTTTTTT.

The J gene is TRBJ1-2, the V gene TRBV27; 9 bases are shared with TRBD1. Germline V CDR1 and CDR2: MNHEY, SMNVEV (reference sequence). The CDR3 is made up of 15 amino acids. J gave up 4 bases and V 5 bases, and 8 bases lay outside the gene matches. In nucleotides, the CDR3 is TGTGCCAGCAGTCCCCCCGGGACAGGGTTCTATGGCTACACCTTC. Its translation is CASSPPGTGFYGYTF.

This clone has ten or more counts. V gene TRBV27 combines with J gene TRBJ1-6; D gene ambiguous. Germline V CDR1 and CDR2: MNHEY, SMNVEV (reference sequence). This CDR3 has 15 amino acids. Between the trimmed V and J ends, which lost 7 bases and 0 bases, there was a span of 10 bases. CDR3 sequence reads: CASKERSSYNSPLHF. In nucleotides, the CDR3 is TGTGCCAGCAAGGAGAGAAGCTCCTATAATTCACCCCTCCACTTT.

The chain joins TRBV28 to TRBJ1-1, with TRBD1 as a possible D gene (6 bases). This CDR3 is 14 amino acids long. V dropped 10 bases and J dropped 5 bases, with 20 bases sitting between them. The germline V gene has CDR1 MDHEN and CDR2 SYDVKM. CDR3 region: CATLRGGGETEAFF. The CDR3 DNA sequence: TGTGCCACCCTGAGGGGGGGAGGGGAGACTGAAGCTTTCTTT.

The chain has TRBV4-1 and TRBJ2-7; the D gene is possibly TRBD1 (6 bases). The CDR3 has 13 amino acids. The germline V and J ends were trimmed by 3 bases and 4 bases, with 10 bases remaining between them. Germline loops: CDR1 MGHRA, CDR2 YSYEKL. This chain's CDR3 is CASSHQQGYEQYF. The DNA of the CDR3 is TGCGCCAGCAGCCACCAGCAGGGGTACGAGCAGTACTTC.

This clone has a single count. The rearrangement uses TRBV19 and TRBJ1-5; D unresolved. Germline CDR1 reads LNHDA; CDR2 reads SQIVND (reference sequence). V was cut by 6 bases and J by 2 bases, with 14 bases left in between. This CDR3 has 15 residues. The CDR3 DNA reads TGTGCCAGTAGGCTAACGGTTGTGGGCAATCAGCCCCAGCATTTT. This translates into CASRLTVVGNQPQHF.

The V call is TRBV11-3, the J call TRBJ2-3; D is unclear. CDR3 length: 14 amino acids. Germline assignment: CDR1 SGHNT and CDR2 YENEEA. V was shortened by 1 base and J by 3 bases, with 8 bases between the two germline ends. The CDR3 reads CASSLGALTDTQYF. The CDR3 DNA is TGTGCCAGCAGCTTAGGCGCGTTGACAGATACGCAGTATTTT.

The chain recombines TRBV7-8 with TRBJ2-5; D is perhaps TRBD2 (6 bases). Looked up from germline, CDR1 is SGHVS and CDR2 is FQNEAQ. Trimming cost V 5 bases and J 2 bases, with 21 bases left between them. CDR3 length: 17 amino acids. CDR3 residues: CASSLPRHGGGQETQYF. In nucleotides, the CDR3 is TGTGCCAGCAGCCTACCCCGGCACGGTGGGGGGCAAGAGACCCAGTACTTC. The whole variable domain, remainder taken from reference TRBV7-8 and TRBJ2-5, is GAGVSQSPRYKVAKRGQDVALRCDPISGHVSLFWYQQALGQGPEFLTYFQNEAQLDKSGLPSDRFFAERPEGSVSTLKIQRTQQEDSAVYLCASSLPRHGGGQETQYFGPGTRLLVL.

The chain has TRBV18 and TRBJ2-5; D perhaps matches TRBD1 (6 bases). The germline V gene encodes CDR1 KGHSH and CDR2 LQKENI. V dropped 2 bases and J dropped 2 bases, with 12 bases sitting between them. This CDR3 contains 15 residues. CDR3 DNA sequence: TGTGCCAGCTCACCATTGCCGGGACAACAAGAGACCCAGTACTTC. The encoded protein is CASSPLPGQQETQYF.

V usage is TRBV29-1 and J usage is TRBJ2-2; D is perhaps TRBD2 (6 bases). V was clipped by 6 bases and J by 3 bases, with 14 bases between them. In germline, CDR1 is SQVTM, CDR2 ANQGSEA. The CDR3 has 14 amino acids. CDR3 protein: CSVKRVGDTGELFF. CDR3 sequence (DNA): TGCAGCGTCAAGCGGGTAGGGGACACCGGGGAGCTGTTTTTT.

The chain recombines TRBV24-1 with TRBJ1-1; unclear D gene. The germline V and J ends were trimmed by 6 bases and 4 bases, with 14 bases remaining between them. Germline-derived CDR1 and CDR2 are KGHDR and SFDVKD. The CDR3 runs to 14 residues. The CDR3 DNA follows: TGTGCCACCAGTCATCGCTTGCTGAGCACTGAAGCTTTCTTT. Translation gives CATSHRLLSTEAFF.

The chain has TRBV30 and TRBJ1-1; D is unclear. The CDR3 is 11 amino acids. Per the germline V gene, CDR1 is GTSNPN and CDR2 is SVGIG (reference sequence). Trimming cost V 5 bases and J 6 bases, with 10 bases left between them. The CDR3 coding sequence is TGTGCCTGGGGCAGCCAGGCTGAAGCTTTCTTT. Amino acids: CAWGSQAEAFF.

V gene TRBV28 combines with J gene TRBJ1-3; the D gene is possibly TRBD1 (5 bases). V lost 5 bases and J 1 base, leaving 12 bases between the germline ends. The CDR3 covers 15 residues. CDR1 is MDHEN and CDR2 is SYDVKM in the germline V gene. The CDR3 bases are TGTGCCAGCAGTAGACCAGGGAGGTCTGGAAACACCATATATTTT. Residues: CASSRPGRSGNTIYF.

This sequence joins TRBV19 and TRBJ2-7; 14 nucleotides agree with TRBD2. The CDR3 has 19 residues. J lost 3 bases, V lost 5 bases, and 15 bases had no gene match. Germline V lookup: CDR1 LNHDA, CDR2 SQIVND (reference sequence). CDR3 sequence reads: CASSPLTLGTSGSSYEQYF. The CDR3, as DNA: TGTGCCAGTAGTCCACTGACGCTAGGGACTAGCGGGAGTAGCTACGAGCAGTACTTC.

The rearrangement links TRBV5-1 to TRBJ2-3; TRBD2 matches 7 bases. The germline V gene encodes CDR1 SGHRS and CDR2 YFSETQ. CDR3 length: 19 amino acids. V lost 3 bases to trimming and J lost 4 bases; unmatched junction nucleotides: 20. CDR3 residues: CASSYKPISSGPRADTQYF. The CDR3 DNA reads TGCGCCAGCAGCTATAAACCAATCTCTAGCGGACCCCGGGCAGATACGCAGTATTTT.

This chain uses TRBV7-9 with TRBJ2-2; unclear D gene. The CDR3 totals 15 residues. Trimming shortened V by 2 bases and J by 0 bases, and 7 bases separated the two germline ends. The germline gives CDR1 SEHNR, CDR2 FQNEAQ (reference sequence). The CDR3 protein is CASSLWSANTGELFF. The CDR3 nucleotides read TGTGCCAGCAGCTTATGGTCAGCGAACACCGGGGAGCTGTTTTTT.

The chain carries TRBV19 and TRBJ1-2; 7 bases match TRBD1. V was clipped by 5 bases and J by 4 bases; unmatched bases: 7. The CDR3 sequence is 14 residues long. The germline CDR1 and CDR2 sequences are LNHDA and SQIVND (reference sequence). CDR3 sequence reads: CASSPDRALYGYTF. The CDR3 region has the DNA TGTGCCAGTAGTCCAGACAGGGCTCTCTATGGCTACACCTTC.

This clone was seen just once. The CDR3 DNA reads as TGTGCCAGCAGCTTGCCGGGACACTTCTATGGCTACACCTTC. Translated: CASSLPGHFYGYTF. The gene calls are TRBV5-8 and TRBJ1-2; tentatively, D is TRBD1 (6 bases). The CDR3 covers 14 residues. V lost 1 base and J 4 bases, leaving 11 bases between the germline ends. Germline CDR1 SGHTS, CDR2 YDEGEE.

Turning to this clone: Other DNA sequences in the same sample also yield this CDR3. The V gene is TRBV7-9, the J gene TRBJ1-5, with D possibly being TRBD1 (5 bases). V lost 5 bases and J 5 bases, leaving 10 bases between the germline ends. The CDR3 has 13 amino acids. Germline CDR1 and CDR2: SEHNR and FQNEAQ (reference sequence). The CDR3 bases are TGTGCCAGCAGCCTCCAGGGCGATCAGCCCCAGCATTTT. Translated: CASSLQGDQPQHF.